This TCR beta chain was sequenced for a study of blood T cell repertoires in COVID-19. Study-wide context: COVID-19 samples collected from the United States, Italy and Spain covered acute and convalescent phases. From T cells, B-cell-depleted T cells, or PBMCs came the material, which was cDNA or gDNA.

Measured with immunoSEQ multiplex PCR; TCRdb has only the in-frame clones, and not every one. The repertoire holds 250,000 to 350,000 clones, with about nine tenths as singletons. Germline lookup yields CDR1 LGHNA and CDR2 YNFKEQ. CDR3 size: 18 residues. The ends were cut back, 0 bases at V and 0 bases at J, with 12 bases in the middle. V is TRBV4-2 and J is TRBJ2-6; a possible D gene is TRBD2 (5 bases). The receptor was isolated from a man aged 18 to 30 with active or convalescent COVID-19. Sequenced sample: peripheral blood. In DNA, the CDR3 is TGTGCCAGCAGCCAAGATTCTACAGCGGCCTCTGGGGCCAACGTCCTGACTTTC. This encodes CASSQDSTAASGANVLTF.